These 31 T cell receptor beta chains originate from one sample sequenced in a study of T-cell memory formation after mild COVID-19. Via MiXCR, TCRdb re-called the 5' RACE reads, giving one row per CDR3 protein. The sample lists under 250,000 distinct CDR3 sequences, roughly a tenth occurring once. Sequencing used PBMCs or a T cell subset sorted from them (not recorded which). All receptors come from a man aged 18-30 years who had mild COVID-19 (a few samples of this study predate the infection). Cell type and time point are not known.

The rearrangement uses TRBV7-9 and TRBJ1-3; possibly TRBD1 for D (6 bases). Trimming cost V 3 bases and J 4 bases, with 13 bases left between them. The germline V gene has CDR1 SEHNR and CDR2 FQNEAQ (reference sequence). The CDR3 spans 15 residues. The CDR3 DNA reads as TGTGCCAGCAGCTTCAGGACAGCCAGGGGAAACACCATATATTTT. It codes for CASSFRTARGNTIYF.

The rearrangement uses TRBV2 and TRBJ2-7, with 7 positions matching TRBD2. The V and J ends lost 6 bases and 2 bases, in that order; junction bases with no gene match: 7. There are 14 residues in the CDR3. Germline lookup yields CDR1 SNHLY and CDR2 FYNNEI. The CDR3 nucleotides read TGTGCCAGCAGAGCTGGGGGGGTCACCTACGAGCAGTACGTC. As protein: CASRAGGVTYEQYV.

The J gene is TRBJ2-1, the V gene TRBV5-1; 8 bases match TRBD2. This CDR3 has 16 residues. Germline V gives CDR1 SGHRS, CDR2 YFSETQ. V lost 4 bases and J lost 5; bases outside the gene matches: 11. CDR3 sequence (DNA): TGCGCCAGCAGCCCGGGGGGGGAATGGTGGGACAATGAGCAGTTCTTC. Encoded protein: CASSPGGEWWDNEQFF.

This clonotype has a handful of counts. V gene TRBV5-1 combines with J gene TRBJ2-5, with TRBD1 matching 9 bases. Germline V lookup: CDR1 SGHRS, CDR2 YFSETQ. The trim removed 4 bases at V and 5 bases at J, leaving 9 bases unmatched. This CDR3 region has 15 residues. CDR3 amino acids: CASSILGQGMETQYF. CDR3 coding DNA: TGCGCCAGCAGCATCCTAGGACAGGGGATGGAGACCCAGTACTTC. Looking up the rest from reference TRBV5-1 and TRBJ2-5 gives the full variable domain: KAGVTQTPRYLIKTRGQQVTLSCSPISGHRSVSWYQQTPGQGLQFLFEYFSETQRNKGNFPGRFSGRQFSNSRSEMNVSTLELGDSALYLCASSILGQGMETQYFGPGTRLLVL.

The V gene is TRBV15, the J gene TRBJ2-7; D is unresolved. The CDR3 consists of 13 residues. Trimming took off 0 bases at V and 3 bases at J, with 6 bases between the two ends. Looked up from germline, CDR1 is LNHNV and CDR2 is YYDKDF (reference sequence). CDR3 nucleotide sequence: TGTGCCACCAGCAGAGATCCTAGCTACGAGCAGTACTTC. It encodes CATSRDPSYEQYF. Together with reference TRBV15 and TRBJ2-7, the CDR3 gives the full variable domain: DAMVIQNPRYQVTQFGKPVTLSCSQTLNHNVMYWYQQKSSQAPKLLFHYYDKDFNNEADTPDNFQSRRPNTSFCFLDIRSPGLGDTAMYLCATSRDPSYEQYFGPGTRLTVT.

The table lists this clonotype with a few counts. The J gene is TRBJ2-3, the V gene TRBV6-5; TRBD1 aligns across 7 bases. This CDR3 comprises 14 residues. Per germline, CDR1 MNHEY and CDR2 SVGAGI. J was trimmed by 9 bases and V by 0 bases; bases with no gene match: 6. The chain's CDR3 is CASSYSGRDRTQYF. Here the CDR3 DNA reads TGTGCCAGCAGTTACTCTGGTCGGGACAGAACGCAGTATTTT.

V is TRBV20-1 and J is TRBJ1-5; 10 bases are a match to TRBD1. The CDR3 covers 14 residues. The germline CDR1 and CDR2 sequences are DFQATT and SNEGSKA (reference sequence). CDR3 region: CRRGGQGENQPQHF. CDR3 bases: TGCAGAAGGGGCGGACAGGGGGAAAATCAGCCCCAGCATTTT.

The chain combines TRBV5-1 with TRBJ2-6, with D hard to call. Germline-derived CDR1 and CDR2 are SGHRS and YFSETQ. This CDR3 is 17 amino acids long. Trimming left V 0 bases short and J 0 bases short, with 10 bases between. CDR3 loop: CASSLAAFNSGANVLTF. Written as DNA, the CDR3 is TGCGCCAGCAGCTTGGCAGCGTTCAACTCTGGGGCCAACGTCCTGACTTTC.

This clonotype came up a few times. The J gene is TRBJ1-2, the V gene TRBV30, with D possibly being TRBD1 (6 bases). Germline V gene data show CDR1 as GTSNPN and CDR2 as SVGIG (reference sequence). The CDR3 contains 13 residues. V shed 6 bases and J shed 1 base, with 12 bases lying between them. CDR3 in DNA: TGTGCCTGCAGACAGGCTCTTAACTATGGCTACACCTTC. Residues: CACRQALNYGYTF.

Only a few counts were recorded for this clonotype. V gene TRBV3-1 combines with J gene TRBJ1-2, with a possible D match to TRBD1 (6 bases). V shed 1 base and J shed 3 bases, with 9 bases lying between them. This CDR3 region has 14 residues. From germline, CDR1 is LGHDT and CDR2 YNNKEL (reference sequence). DNA for the CDR3: TGTGCCAGCAGCCAAGTTCCAGGGGACTATGGCTACACCTTC. As protein: CASSQVPGDYGYTF.

This chain links TRBV7-6 with TRBJ2-2, with TRBD1 matching 9 bases. V shed 4 bases, J shed 1 base, and the junction held 4 bases outside the gene matches. Germline assignment: CDR1 SGHVS and CDR2 FNYEAQ. The length of the CDR3 is 16 residues. This chain's CDR3 is CASSSGQGENTGELFF. In nucleotides, the CDR3 is TGTGCCAGCAGCTCGGGACAGGGAGAGAACACCGGGGAGCTGTTTTTT.

This clonotype showed up just a few times. The J gene is TRBJ1-2, the V gene TRBV7-9; tentative D call: TRBD1 (5 bases). Trimming removed 1 base from V and 8 bases from J, with 11 bases in between. This CDR3 has 13 residues. Looked up from germline, CDR1 is SEHNR and CDR2 is FQNEAQ (reference sequence). This CDR3 reads CASSLVTGEGYTF. CDR3 DNA: TGTGCCAGCAGCTTAGTCACAGGCGAAGGCTACACCTTC. The entire variable domain, with the rest obtained from reference TRBV7-9 and TRBJ1-2, is as follows: DTGVSQNPRHKITKRGQNVTFRCDPISEHNRLYWYRQTLGQGPEFLTYFQNEAQLEKSRLLSDRFSAERPKGSFSTLEIQRTEQGDSAMYLCASSLVTGEGYTFGSGTRLTVV.

This sequence joins TRBV4-3 and TRBJ2-5; D is tentatively TRBD1 or TRBD2 (5 bases each). Germline V lookup: CDR1 LGHNA, CDR2 YSLEER. The CDR3 has 15 amino acids. The ends were cut back, 3 bases at V and 1 base at J, with 12 bases in the middle. The CDR3 DNA sequence: TGCGCCAGCAGCCAGGTCCGGGACGGCCAAGAGACCCAGTACTTC. Translating it yields CASSQVRDGQETQYF.

This rearrangement joins TRBV5-4 to TRBJ2-5, with D maybe TRBD2 (7 bases). Trimming took off 1 base at V and 5 bases at J, with 21 bases between the two ends. The germline V gene encodes CDR1 SGHNT and CDR2 YYREEE (reference sequence). CDR3 length: 17 residues. CDR3 in DNA: TGTGCCAGCAGCTTGAGTACGGGGGGCAGTAACATGGAGACCCAGTACTTC. Translating it yields CASSLSTGGSNMETQYF.

The rearrangement joins TRBV12-3 or TRBV12-4 to TRBJ2-4; possibly TRBD1 for D (5 bases). Between the trimmed V and J ends, which lost 5 bases and 5 bases, there was a span of 10 bases. The CDR3 is 13 residues long. The CDR3 is CASSPQGQNIQYF. In DNA form, the CDR3 reads TGTGCCAGCAGTCCGCAGGGTCAAAACATTCAGTACTTC.

V usage is TRBV20-1 and J usage is TRBJ2-5; tentative D call: TRBD1 (5 bases). CDR1 DFQATT and CDR2 SNEGSKA come from the germline V gene (reference sequence). There are 14 residues in the CDR3. Trimming removed 2 bases from V and 2 bases from J, with 12 bases in between. The CDR3 region is CSARQGPAQETQYF. CDR3 DNA: TGCAGTGCTAGACAGGGTCCCGCTCAAGAGACCCAGTACTTC.

This clonotype was seen only once. J is TRBJ1-5 and V is TRBV2; 12 bases are a match to TRBD1. The CDR3 is 16 amino acids. The V and J ends lost 4 bases and 4 bases, in that order; junction bases with no gene match: 5. The V gene's germline CDR1 is SNHLY and CDR2 FYNNEI. CDR3 in DNA: TGTGCCAGCAGTGGTTGGGACAGGGGGCTTAATCAGCCCCAGCATTTT. Translating gives CASSGWDRGLNQPQHF.

This clonotype turned up a few times. J is TRBJ2-2 and V is TRBV4-3; D remains ambiguous. CDR1 LGHNA and CDR2 YSLEER come from the germline V gene. The CDR3 is made up of 16 amino acids. V lost 0 bases to trimming and J lost 2 bases, with 10 bases between them. CDR3 residues: CASSQESGKNTGELFF. As DNA, the CDR3 is TGCGCCAGCAGCCAAGAATCGGGTAAAAACACCGGGGAGCTGTTTTTT.

This clonotype has at least ten counts. The chain employs TRBV7-2 and TRBJ1-4, with 7 bases identical to TRBD1. Germline V gene lookup returns CDR1 SGHTA and CDR2 FQGNSA. The V segment lost 5 bases and the J segment 4 bases; nucleotides outside the gene matches: 7. The length of the CDR3 is 15 residues. The CDR3 nucleotides are TGTGCCAGCAGCACACAGGGGTCCCATAATGAAAAACTGTTTTTT. It specifies CASSTQGSHNEKLFF.

This clonotype occurred a few times. This rearrangement joins TRBV7-2 to TRBJ1-5; D uncertain. Germline V lookup: CDR1 SGHTA, CDR2 FQGNSA. Trimming left V 2 bases short and J 7 bases short, with 12 bases between. The CDR3 totals 14 residues. The CDR3 bases are TGTGCCAGCAGCTTACAGCTGGGATTACAGCCCCAGCATTTT. This encodes CASSLQLGLQPQHF.

This clonotype was picked up many times. This chain joins TRBV7-8 and TRBJ1-5; no firm D call. CDR3 length equals 16 residues. The V end lost 8 bases, the J end lost 5 bases, and 22 bases lay between the germline ends. The V gene's germline CDR1 is SGHVS and CDR2 FQNEAQ. Here the CDR3 DNA reads TGTGCCAGCGGGTTGGGAAATGGGCTCATAGATCAGCCCCAGCATTTT. Encoded protein: CASGLGNGLIDQPQHF. Combining the CDR3 with reference TRBV7-8 and TRBJ1-5 gives the whole variable domain GAGVSQSPRYKVAKRGQDVALRCDPISGHVSLFWYQQALGQGPEFLTYFQNEAQLDKSGLPSDRFFAERPEGSVSTLKIQRTQQEDSAVYLCASGLGNGLIDQPQHFGDGTRLSIL.

This clonotype was detected only a few times. The rearrangement joins TRBV3-1 to TRBJ2-1, with 13 bases aligning to TRBD2. CDR1 and CDR2 from the germline V gene are LGHDT and YNNKEL (reference sequence). CDR3 length: 17 amino acids. V shed 4 bases and J 3 bases; nucleotides not matched to a gene: 6. This CDR3 reads CASSLRLAGGLYNEQFF. CDR3 in DNA: TGTGCCAGCAGCCTTAGACTAGCGGGGGGCCTCTACAATGAGCAGTTCTTC.

This clonotype appeared a few times. This sequence joins TRBV18 and TRBJ2-7; no clear D. This CDR3 comprises 14 residues. V lost 3 bases and J 2 bases, leaving 11 bases between the germline ends. CDR1 and CDR2 from the germline V gene are KGHSH and LQKENI. The CDR3 bases are TGTGCCAGCTCACCTCCGGGTAGGCCCTACGAGCAGTACGTC. Amino acids: CASSPPGRPYEQYV.

This clonotype was found a few times. This chain links TRBV28 with TRBJ1-2, with 7 bases matching TRBD1. This CDR3 region has 12 residues. The germline V gene has CDR1 MDHEN and CDR2 SYDVKM. Trimming removed 5 bases from V and 13 bases from J; junction bases left unmatched: 10. The DNA of the CDR3 is TGTGCCAGCAGTACAACCGACGGGACAGTCACCTTC. It yields the protein CASSTTDGTVTF.

This clonotype was recorded many times. This chain joins TRBV11-2 and TRBJ2-3, with D unclear. Trimming cost V 3 bases and J 2 bases, with 12 bases left between them. There are 15 residues in the CDR3. The germline V gene has CDR1 SGHAT and CDR2 FQNNGV. CDR3 DNA: TGTGCCAGCAGCTTGGACCGATGGGACACAGATACGCAGTATTTT. Protein sequence: CASSLDRWDTDTQYF. The full variable domain, with the rest looked up from reference TRBV11-2 and TRBJ2-3, is EAGVAQSPRYKIIEKRQSVAFWCNPISGHATLYWYQQILGQGPKLLIQFQNNGVVDDSQLPKDRFSAERLKGVDSTLKIQPAKLEDSAVYLCASSLDRWDTDTQYFGPGTRLTVL.

The rearrangement joins TRBV6-1 to TRBJ1-3; the D is unclear. The CDR3 sequence is 16 residues long. The V end was cut by 2 bases, the J end by 0 bases, with 11 bases between. Germline-derived CDR1 and CDR2 are MNHNS and SASEGT. CDR3 region: CASSETTPSSGNTIYF. The CDR3 DNA is TGTGCCAGCAGTGAAACTACACCTAGCTCTGGAAACACCATATATTTT.

This clonotype came up many times. The chain has TRBV3-1 and TRBJ2-1; a weak D match, TRBD2 (6 bases). The V end lost 3 bases, the J end lost 0 bases, and 15 bases lay between the germline ends. The CDR3 has 17 amino acids. Germline loops: CDR1 LGHDT, CDR2 YNNKEL (reference sequence). The CDR3 protein is CASSQGTSLYSYNEQFF. As DNA, the CDR3 is TGTGCCAGCAGCCAGGGCACTAGCTTATACTCCTACAATGAGCAGTTCTTC.

This chain connects TRBV29-1 to TRBJ1-2, with TRBD1 as a possible D gene (5 bases). There are 12 residues in the CDR3. Germline V gene sequence: CDR1 SQVTM, CDR2 ANQGSEA. V was shortened by 7 bases and J by 4 bases, with 13 bases between the two germline ends. The CDR3 DNA is TGCAGCGCCCAAGACAGATTCTATGGCTACACCTTC. Protein sequence: CSAQDRFYGYTF. The full variable domain, in which reference TRBV29-1 and TRBJ1-2 provide the parts outside the CDR3, is SAVISQKPSRDICQRGTSLTIQCQVDSQVTMMFWYRQQPGQSLTLIATANQGSEATYESGFVIDKFPISRPNLTFSTLTVSNMSPEDSSIYLCSAQDRFYGYTFGSGTRLTVV.

This clonotype came up a few times. The V call is TRBV20-1, the J call TRBJ1-5, with D possibly matching TRBD1 (6 bases). Germline V gives CDR1 DFQATT, CDR2 SNEGSKA (reference sequence). The CDR3 is 15 amino acids. Trimming removed 3 bases at V and 0 bases at J, with 12 bases between. The CDR3 sequence: CSASLQGNSNQPQHF. The CDR3 DNA reads as TGCAGTGCTAGTCTTCAGGGGAATAGCAATCAGCCCCAGCATTTT.

This clonotype was seen more than once but under ten times. The V and J genes are TRBV6-2 or TRBV6-3 and TRBJ1-1; the D is unclear. Germline V gene data show CDR1 as MNHEY and CDR2 as SVGEGT. V was cut by 3 bases and J by 5 bases, with 13 bases left in between. This CDR3 region has 14 residues. The CDR3 region has the DNA TGTGCCAGCAGTTATAATCGGGTTGGGACTGAAGCTTTCTTT. It codes for CASSYNRVGTEAFF.

This clonotype was seen a handful of times. The chain recombines TRBV4-3 with TRBJ1-2; weak D call: TRBD1 (5 bases). CDR1 is LGHNA, CDR2 YSLEER, per germline. V was cut by 1 base and J by 1 base, with 13 bases left in between. The CDR3 runs to 16 residues. The CDR3 reads CASSQGGTGYNYGYTF. As DNA, the CDR3 is TGCGCCAGCAGCCAAGGAGGTACAGGATATAACTATGGCTACACCTTC.